This TCR beta chain was found in a study of cytomegalovirus exposure and HLA in healthy donors. Overall study findings and caveats: TCR clusters originating in the first cohort tended to co-occur in the 110 or so validation repertoires, according to a later analysis. Accounts indicate the classifier identified cytomegalovirus status with strong specificity and sensitivity. Three CMV-associated chains proved CMV antigen-specific in vitro.

Trimming left V 4 bases short and J 1 base short, with 13 bases between. This CDR3 comprises 15 residues. Germline V gene data show CDR1 as MNHNS and CDR2 as SASEGT. A remark on this clone: Its matching antigen is unknown.

The method was immunoSEQ multiplex PCR; TCRdb's version includes in-frame clones alone and lacks a portion of them. The sample lists over 100,000 clones; roughly 89% were seen once. The chain is built from TRBV6-1 and TRBJ1-1; no reliable D call. The sample consisted of PBMCs. The receptor was derived from a woman under 30 in good health and CMV-seronegative. CDR3 sequence (DNA): TGTGCCAGCAGTGCTAACCACGGAGAGAACACTGAAGCTTTCTTT. This translates into CASSANHGENTEAFF.